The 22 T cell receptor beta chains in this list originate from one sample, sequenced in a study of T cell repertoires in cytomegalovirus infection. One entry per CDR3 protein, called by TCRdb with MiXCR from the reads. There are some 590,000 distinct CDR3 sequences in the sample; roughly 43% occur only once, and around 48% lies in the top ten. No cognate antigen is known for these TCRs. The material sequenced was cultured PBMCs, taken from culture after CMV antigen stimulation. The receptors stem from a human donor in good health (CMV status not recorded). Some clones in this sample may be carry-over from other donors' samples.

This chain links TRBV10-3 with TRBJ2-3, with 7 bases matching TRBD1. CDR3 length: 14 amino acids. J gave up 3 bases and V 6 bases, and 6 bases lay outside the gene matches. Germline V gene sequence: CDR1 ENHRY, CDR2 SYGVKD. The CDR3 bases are TGTGCCATCAGCCTGGGACAGAGGACAGATACGCAGTATTTT. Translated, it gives CAISLGQRTDTQYF.

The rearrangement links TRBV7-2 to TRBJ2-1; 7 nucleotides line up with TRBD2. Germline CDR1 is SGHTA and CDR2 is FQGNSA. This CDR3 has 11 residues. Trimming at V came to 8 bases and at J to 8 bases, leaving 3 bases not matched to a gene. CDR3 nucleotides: TGTGCCAGCTCCACTAGCGATGAGCAGTTCTTC. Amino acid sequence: CASSTSDEQFF.

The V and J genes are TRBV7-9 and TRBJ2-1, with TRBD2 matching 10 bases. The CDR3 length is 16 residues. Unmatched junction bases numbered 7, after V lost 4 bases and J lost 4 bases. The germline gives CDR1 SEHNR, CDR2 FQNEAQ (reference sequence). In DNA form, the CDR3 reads TGTGCCAGCAGCTCTACTAGCGGGAAGTCTTACAATGAGCAGTTCTTC. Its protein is CASSSTSGKSYNEQFF.

The DNA of the CDR3 is TGCAGTGCTAGAGCCACAGGAGCCGATTATGGCTACACCTTC. This sequence encodes CSARATGADYGYTF. The chain has TRBV20-1 and TRBJ1-2; a possible D gene is TRBD1 (5 bases). The CDR3 has 14 residues. Germline values: CDR1 DFQATT, CDR2 SNEGSKA (reference sequence). The V end lost 1 base, the J end lost 5 bases, and 14 bases lay between the germline ends.

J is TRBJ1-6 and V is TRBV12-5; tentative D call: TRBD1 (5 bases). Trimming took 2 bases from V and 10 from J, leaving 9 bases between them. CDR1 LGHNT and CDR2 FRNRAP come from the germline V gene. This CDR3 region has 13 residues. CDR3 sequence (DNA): TGTGCTAGTGGTTTGTCCCAGGGCTCACCCCTCCACTTT. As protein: CASGLSQGSPLHF.

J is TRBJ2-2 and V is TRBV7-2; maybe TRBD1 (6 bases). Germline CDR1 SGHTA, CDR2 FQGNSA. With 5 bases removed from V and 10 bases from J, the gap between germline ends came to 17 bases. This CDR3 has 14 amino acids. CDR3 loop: CASSLNPGQTELFF. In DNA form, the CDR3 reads TGTGCCAGCAGCCTTAACCCGGGACAAACGGAGCTGTTTTTT.

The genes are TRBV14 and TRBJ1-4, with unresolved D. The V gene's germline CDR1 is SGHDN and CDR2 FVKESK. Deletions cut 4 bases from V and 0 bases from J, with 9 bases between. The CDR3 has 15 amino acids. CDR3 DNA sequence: TGTGCCAGCAGCCCCGACACCGCAACTAATGAAAAACTGTTTTTT. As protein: CASSPDTATNEKLFF.

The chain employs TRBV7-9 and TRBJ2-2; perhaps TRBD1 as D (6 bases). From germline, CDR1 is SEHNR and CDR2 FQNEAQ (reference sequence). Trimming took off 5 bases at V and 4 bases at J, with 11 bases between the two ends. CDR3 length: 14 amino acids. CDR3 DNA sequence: TGTGCCAGCAGCCCAGTAGGGGGCACCGGGGAGCTGTTTTTT. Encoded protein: CASSPVGGTGELFF.

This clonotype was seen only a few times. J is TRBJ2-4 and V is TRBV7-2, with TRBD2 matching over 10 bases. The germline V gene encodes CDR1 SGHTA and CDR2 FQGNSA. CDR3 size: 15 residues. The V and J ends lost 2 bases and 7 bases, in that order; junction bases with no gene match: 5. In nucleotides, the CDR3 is TGTGCCAGCAGCTTAAAGCGGGAGGGCCGGAACATTCAGTACTTC. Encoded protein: CASSLKREGRNIQYF.

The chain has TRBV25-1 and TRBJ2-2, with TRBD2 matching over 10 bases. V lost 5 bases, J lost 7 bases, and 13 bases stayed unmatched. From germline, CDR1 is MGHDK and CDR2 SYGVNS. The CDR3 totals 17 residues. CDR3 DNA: TGTGCCAGCAGTCCCACAAGCGGGAGGGCTATGGACGGGGAGCTGTTTTTT. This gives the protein CASSPTSGRAMDGELFF.

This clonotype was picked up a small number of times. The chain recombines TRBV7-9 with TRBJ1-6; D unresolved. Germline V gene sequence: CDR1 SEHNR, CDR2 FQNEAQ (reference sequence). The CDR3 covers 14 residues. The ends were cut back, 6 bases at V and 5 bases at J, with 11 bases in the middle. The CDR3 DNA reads TGTGCCAGCAGGAACAAAAGGAATAATTCACCCCTCCACTTT. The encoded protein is CASRNKRNNSPLHF.

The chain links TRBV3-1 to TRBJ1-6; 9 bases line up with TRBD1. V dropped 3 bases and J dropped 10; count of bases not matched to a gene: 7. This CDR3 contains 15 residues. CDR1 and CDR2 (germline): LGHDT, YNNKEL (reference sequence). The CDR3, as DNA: TGTGCCAGCAGCCAGCTAGGACAGGGGCGCTCACCCCTCCACTTT. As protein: CASSQLGQGRSPLHF.

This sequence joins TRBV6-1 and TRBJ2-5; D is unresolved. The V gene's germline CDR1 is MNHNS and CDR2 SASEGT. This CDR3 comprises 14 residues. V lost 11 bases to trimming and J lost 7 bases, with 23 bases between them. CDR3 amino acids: CAPQDFPPTGTQYF. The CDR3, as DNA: TGTGCCCCGCAAGACTTCCCCCCAACCGGGACCCAGTACTTC.

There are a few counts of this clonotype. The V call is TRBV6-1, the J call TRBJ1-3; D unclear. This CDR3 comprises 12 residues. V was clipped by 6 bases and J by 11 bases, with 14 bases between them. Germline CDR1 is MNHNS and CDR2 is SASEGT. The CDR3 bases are TGTGCCAGCAGGACCACGGTTGGCTCCATATATTTT. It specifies CASRTTVGSIYF.

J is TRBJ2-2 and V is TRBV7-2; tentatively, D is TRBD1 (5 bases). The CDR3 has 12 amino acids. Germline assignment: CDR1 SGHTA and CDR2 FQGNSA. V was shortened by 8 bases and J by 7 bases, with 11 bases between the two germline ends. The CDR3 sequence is CASDREDGELFF. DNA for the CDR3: TGTGCCAGCGACAGAGAGGACGGGGAGCTGTTTTTT.

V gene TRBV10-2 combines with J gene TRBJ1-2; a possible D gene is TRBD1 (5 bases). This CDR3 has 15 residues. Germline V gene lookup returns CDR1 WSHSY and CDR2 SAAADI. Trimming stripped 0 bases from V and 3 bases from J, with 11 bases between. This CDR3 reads CASSESAGRDYGYTF. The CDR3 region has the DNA TGCGCCAGCAGTGAGTCGGCAGGGAGGGACTATGGCTACACCTTC.

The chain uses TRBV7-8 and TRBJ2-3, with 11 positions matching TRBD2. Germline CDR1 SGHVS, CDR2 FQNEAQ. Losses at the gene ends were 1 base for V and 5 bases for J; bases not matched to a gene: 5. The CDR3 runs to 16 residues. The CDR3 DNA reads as TGTGCCAGCAGCTTAGTACTAGCGGGAGTATTAGATACGCAGTATTTT. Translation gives CASSLVLAGVLDTQYF.

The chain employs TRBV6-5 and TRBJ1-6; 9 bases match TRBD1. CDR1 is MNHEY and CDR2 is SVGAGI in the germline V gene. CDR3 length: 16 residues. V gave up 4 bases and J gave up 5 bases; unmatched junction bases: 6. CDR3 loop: CASSFFGTGNNSPLHF. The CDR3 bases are TGTGCCAGCAGTTTTTTCGGGACAGGGAATAATTCACCCCTCCACTTT.

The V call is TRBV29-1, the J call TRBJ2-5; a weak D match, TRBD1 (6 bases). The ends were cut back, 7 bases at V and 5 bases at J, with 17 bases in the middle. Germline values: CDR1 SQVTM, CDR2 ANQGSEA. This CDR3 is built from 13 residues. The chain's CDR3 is CSATTGLEETQYF. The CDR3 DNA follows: TGCAGCGCTACAACAGGGCTGGAGGAGACCCAGTACTTC.

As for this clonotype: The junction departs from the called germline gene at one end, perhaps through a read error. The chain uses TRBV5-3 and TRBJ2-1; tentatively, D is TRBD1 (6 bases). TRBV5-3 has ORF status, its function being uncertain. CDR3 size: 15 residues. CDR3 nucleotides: TGTGCCAGCAGCTCGGGACAAAATCGGGACAATGAGCAGTTCTTC. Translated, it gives CASSSGQNRDNEQFF.

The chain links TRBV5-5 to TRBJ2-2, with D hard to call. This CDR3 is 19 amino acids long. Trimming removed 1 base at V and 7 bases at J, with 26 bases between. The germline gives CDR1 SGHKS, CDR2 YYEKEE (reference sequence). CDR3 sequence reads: CASSLFYVARTAGDGELFF. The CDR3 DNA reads TGTGCCAGCAGCTTGTTTTACGTTGCCAGGACCGCTGGGGACGGGGAGCTGTTTTTT. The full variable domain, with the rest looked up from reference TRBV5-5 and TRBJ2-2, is DAGVTQSPTHLIKTRGQQVTLRCSPISGHKSVSWYQQVLGQGPQFIFQYYEKEERGRGNFPDRFSARQFPNYSSELNVNALLLGDSALYLCASSLFYVARTAGDGELFFGEGSRLTVL.

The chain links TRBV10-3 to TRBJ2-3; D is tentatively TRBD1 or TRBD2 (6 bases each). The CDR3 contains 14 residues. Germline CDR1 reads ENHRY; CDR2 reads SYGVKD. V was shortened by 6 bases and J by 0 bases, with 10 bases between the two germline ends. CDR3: CAIRLGGSTDTQYF. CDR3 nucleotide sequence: TGTGCCATCAGGCTAGGGGGGAGCACAGATACGCAGTATTTT.